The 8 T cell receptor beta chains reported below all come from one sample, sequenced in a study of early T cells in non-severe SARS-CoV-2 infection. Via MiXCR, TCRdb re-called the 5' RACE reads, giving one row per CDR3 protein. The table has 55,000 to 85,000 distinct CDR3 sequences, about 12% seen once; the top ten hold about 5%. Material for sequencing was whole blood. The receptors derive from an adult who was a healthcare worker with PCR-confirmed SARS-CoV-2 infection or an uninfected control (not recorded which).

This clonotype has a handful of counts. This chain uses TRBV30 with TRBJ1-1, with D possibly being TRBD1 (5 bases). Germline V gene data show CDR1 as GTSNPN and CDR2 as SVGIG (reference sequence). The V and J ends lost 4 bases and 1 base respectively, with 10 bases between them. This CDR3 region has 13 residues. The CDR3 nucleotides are TGTGCCTGGATAGGGGACGGGAACACTGAAGCTTTCTTT. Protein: CAWIGDGNTEAFF. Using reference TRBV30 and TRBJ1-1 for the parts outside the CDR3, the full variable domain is SQTIHQWPATLVQPVGSPLSLECTVEGTSNPNLYWYRQAAGRGLQLLFYSVGIGQISSEVPQNLSASRPQDRQFILSSKKLLLSDSGFYLCAWIGDGNTEAFFGQGTRLTVV.

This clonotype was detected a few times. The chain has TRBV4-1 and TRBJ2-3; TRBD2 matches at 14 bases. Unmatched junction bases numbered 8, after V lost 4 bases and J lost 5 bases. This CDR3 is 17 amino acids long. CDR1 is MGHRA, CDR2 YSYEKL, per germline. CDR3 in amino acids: CASSPRTSGRMLDTQYF. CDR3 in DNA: TGCGCCAGCAGCCCCCGGACTAGCGGGAGGATGTTAGATACGCAGTATTTT.

CDR3 amino acids: CAISAGDYGYTF. CDR3 sequence (DNA): TGTGCCATCAGTGCGGGGGACTATGGCTACACCTTC. The chain employs TRBV10-3 and TRBJ1-2; the D gene is possibly TRBD1 (5 bases). Per the germline V gene, CDR1 is ENHRY and CDR2 is SYGVKD. The CDR3 sequence is 12 residues long. The V and J ends lost 4 bases and 3 bases respectively, with 6 bases between them.

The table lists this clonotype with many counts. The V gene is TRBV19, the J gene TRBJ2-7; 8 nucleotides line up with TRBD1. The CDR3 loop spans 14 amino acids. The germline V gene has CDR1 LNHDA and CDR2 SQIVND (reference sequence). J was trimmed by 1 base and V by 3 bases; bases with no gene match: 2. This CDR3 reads CASSMDRVSYEQYF. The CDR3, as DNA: TGTGCCAGTAGTATGGACAGGGTTTCCTACGAGCAGTACTTC.

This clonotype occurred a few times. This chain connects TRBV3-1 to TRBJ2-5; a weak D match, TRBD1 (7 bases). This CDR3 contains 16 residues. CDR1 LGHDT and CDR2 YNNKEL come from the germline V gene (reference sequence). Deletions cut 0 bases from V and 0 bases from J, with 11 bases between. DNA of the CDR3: TGTGCCAGCAGCCAAGAACCAGGGGGGTACCAAGAGACCCAGTACTTC. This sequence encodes CASSQEPGGYQETQYF.

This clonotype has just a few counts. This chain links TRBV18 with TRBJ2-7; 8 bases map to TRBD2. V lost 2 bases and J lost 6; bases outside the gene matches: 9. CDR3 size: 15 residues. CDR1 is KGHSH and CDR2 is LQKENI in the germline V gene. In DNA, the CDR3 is TGTGCCAGCTCACCAAGAGAGCGGGAGAAGACCGAGCAGTACTTC. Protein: CASSPREREKTEQYF.

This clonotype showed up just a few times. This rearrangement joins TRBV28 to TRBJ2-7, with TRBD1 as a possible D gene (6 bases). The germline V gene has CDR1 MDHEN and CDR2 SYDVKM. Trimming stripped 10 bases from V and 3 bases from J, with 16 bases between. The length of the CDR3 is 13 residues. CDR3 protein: CATYPGQSYEQYF. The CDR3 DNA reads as TGTGCCACCTACCCCGGACAGAGCTACGAGCAGTACTTC.

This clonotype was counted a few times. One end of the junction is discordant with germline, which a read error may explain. This chain's CDR3 is CASSGPPDHPQHF. The CDR3 DNA sequence: TGTGCCAGCAGCGGACCCCCCGATCATCCCCAGCATTTT. This rearrangement joins TRBV7-9 to TRBJ1-5; no definite D call. This CDR3 comprises 13 residues. The germline V gene has CDR1 SEHNR and CDR2 FQNEAQ (reference sequence).